A single sample gave rise to the 4 T cell receptor beta chains below, sequenced in a study of blood T cell repertoires in COVID-19. Libraries were prepared by immunoSEQ multiplex PCR; TCRdb keeps only in-frame clonotypes and omits some of them. The table lists about 71,000 clones, roughly 82% of them singletons, with 28% in the top ten. Sequencing was performed on peripheral blood. The receptors here all came from an elderly woman with active or convalescent COVID-19.

The rearrangement joins TRBV10-1 to TRBJ2-7; D is ambiguous. CDR3 size: 14 residues. The germline CDR1 and CDR2 sequences are WNHNN and SYGVQD (reference sequence). Trimming removed 5 bases from V and 3 bases from J, with 14 bases in between. CDR3 residues: CASSRTRSGYEQYF. CDR3 nucleotide sequence: TGCGCCAGCAGTCGAACACGGTCGGGCTACGAGCAGTACTTC.

This clone was recorded only once. The rearrangement links TRBV6-5 to TRBJ2-1; maybe TRBD2 (6 bases). CDR3 length: 14 residues. V was cut by 2 bases and J by 9 bases, with 14 bases left in between. Germline CDR1 reads MNHEY; CDR2 reads SVGAGI. The CDR3 here is CASSYGGGAGEQFF. CDR3 nucleotides: TGTGCCAGCAGTTACGGTGGCGGGGCCGGTGAGCAGTTCTTC.

The chain joins TRBV19 to TRBJ1-5, with a weak D call TRBD1 (6 bases). Germline CDR1 and CDR2: LNHDA and SQIVND (reference sequence). This CDR3 region has 14 residues. The ends were cut back, 5 bases at V and 1 base at J, with 9 bases in the middle. CDR3 sequence: CASSVTGSNQPQHF. The CDR3 DNA reads as TGTGCCAGTAGTGTTACAGGGAGCAATCAGCCCCAGCATTTT.

V gene TRBV28 combines with J gene TRBJ1-5; D gene unclear. The CDR3 has 14 amino acids. The germline CDR1 and CDR2 sequences are MDHEN and SYDVKM. Trimming left V 7 bases short and J 3 bases short, with 13 bases between. The CDR3 DNA is TGTGCCAGCACCGGGGAACTCATCAATCAGCCCCAGCATTTT. The encoded protein is CASTGELINQPQHF. The whole variable domain, remainder taken from reference TRBV28 and TRBJ1-5, is DVKVTQSSRYLVKRTGEKVFLECVQDMDHENMFWYRQDPGLGLRLIYFSYDVKMKEKGDIPEGYSVSREKKERFSLILESASTNQTSMYLCASTGELINQPQHFGDGTRLSIL.